This TCR beta chain was retrieved from a study of blood T cell repertoires in COVID-19. Libraries were prepared by immunoSEQ multiplex PCR; TCRdb keeps only in-frame clonotypes and omits some of them. This table has about 87,000 clones, about 79% appearing once. Per germline, CDR1 MDHEN and CDR2 SYDVKM. CDR3 length: 12 residues. The V and J ends lost 6 bases and 6 bases respectively, with 8 bases between them. This clone was found once. The sequence was obtained from a woman in her forties or fifties with acute or convalescent COVID-19. The rearrangement joins TRBV28 to TRBJ2-2; D gene ambiguous. The material sequenced was peripheral blood. The CDR3 region has the DNA TGTGCCAGCAGACTCAGCGCCGGGGAGCTGTTTTTT. Protein sequence: CASRLSAGELFF.